The present entry profiles one TCR beta chain with its context. No antigen is known for it. Only in-frame clones appear in the TCRdb table, and some are missing; sequencing was by immunoSEQ multiplex PCR. Of roughly 65,000 clones in the sample, 80% to 95% are singletons; the top ten hold roughly 5.2%. The CDR3 sequence is 13 residues long. Between the trimmed V and J ends, which lost 2 bases and 5 bases, there was a span of 9 bases. Germline assignment: CDR1 MDHEN and CDR2 SYDVKM. These data belong to a study of cytomegalovirus exposure and HLA in healthy donors. Overall study: Both the roughly 120 validation repertoires and the 550 to 750 first-cohort repertoires used the same platform, as reported by a later analysis.

Findings and limits, study-wide: According to the study, about 180 TCR beta chains were cytomegalovirus-associated.

This TCR was sampled from a man aged 18 to 29 in good health and CMV-seropositive. Material for sequencing was PBMCs. V usage is TRBV28 and J usage is TRBJ1-2, with TRBD1 as a possible D gene (5 bases). CDR3: CASSLAGLYGYTF. CDR3 bases: TGTGCCAGCAGTTTAGCGGGACTGTATGGCTACACCTTC.